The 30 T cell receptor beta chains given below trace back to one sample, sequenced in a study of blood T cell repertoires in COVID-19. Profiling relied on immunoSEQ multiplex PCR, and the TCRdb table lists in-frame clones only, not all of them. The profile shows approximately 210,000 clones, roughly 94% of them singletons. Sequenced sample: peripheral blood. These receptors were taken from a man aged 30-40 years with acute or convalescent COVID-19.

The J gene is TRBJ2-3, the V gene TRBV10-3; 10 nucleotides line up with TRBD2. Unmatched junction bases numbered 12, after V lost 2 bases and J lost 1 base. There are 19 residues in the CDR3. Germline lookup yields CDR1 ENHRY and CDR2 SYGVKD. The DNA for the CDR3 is TGTGCCATCAGTGAGCTCAGCGGGGGGGCAGGGGCCGGCACAGATACGCAGTATTTT. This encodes CAISELSGGAGAGTDTQYF.

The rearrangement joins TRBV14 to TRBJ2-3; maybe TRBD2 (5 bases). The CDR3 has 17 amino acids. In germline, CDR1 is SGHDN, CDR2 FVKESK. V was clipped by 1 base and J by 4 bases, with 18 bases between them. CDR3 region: CASSQVVPGRIADTQYF. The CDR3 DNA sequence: TGTGCCAGCAGCCAAGTCGTCCCGGGAAGGATTGCAGATACGCAGTATTTT.

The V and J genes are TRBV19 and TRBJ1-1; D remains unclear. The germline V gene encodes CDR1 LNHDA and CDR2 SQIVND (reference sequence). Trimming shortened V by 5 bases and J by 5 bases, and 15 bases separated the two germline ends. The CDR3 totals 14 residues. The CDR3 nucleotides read TGTGCCAGTAGTTCCGCCCCTGACTGGACTGAAGCTTTCTTT. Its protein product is CASSSAPDWTEAFF.

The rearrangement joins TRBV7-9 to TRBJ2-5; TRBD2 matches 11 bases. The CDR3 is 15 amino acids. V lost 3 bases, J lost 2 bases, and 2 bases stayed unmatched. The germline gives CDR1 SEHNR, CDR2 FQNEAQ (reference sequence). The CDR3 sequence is CASSFSGGGQETQYF. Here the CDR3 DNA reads TGTGCCAGCAGCTTTAGCGGGGGGGGTCAAGAGACCCAGTACTTC.

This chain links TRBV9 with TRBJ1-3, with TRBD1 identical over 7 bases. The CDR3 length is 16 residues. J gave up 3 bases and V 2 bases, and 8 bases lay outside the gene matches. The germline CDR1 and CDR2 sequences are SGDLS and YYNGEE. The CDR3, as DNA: TGTGCCAGCAGCGTGAGGACAGGACCCGTTGGAAACACCATATATTTT. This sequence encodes CASSVRTGPVGNTIYF.

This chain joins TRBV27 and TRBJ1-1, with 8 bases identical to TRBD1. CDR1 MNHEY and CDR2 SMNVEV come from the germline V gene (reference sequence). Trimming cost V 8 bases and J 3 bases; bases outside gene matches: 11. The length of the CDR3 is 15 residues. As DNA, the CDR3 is TGTGCCAGCCTTTCCGGACAGGGAGGGGACACTGAAGCTTTCTTT. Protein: CASLSGQGGDTEAFF.

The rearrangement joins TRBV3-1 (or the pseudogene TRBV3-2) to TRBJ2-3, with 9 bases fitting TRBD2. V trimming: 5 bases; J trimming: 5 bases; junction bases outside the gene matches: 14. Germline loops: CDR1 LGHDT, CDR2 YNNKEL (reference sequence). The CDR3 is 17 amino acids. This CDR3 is CASSSEAQRGELDTQYF. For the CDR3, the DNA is TGTGCCAGCAGCTCCGAAGCCCAGCGGGGGGAACTAGATACGCAGTATTTT.

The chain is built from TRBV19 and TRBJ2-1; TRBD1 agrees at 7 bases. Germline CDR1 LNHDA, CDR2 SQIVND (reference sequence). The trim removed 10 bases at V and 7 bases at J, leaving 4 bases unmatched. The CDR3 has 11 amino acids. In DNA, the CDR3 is TGTGCCATCCAACAGGGGAATGAGCAGTTCTTC. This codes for CAIQQGNEQFF.

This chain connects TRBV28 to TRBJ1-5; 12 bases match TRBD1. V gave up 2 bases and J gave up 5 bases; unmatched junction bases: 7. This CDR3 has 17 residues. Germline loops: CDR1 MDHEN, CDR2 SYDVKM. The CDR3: CASSLGTGGWVDQPQHF. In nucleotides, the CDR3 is TGTGCCAGCAGTTTAGGGACAGGGGGCTGGGTTGATCAGCCCCAGCATTTT.

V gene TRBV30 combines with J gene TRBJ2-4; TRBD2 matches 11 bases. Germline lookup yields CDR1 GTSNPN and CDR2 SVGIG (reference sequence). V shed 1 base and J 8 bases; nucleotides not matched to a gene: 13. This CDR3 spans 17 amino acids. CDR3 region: CAWSARLAGRDWDIQYF. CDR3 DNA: TGTGCCTGGAGTGCCCGACTAGCGGGAAGGGATTGGGACATTCAGTACTTC. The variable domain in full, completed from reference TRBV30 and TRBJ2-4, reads SQTIHQWPATLVQPVGSPLSLECTVEGTSNPNLYWYRQAAGRGLQLLFYSVGIGQISSEVPQNLSASRPQDRQFILSSKKLLLSDSGFYLCAWSARLAGRDWDIQYFGAGTRLSVL.

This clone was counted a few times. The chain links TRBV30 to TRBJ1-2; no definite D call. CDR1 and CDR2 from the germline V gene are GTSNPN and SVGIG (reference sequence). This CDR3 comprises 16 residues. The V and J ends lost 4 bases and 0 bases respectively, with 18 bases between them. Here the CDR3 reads CAWTYTSGRTNYGYTF. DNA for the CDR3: TGTGCCTGGACCTACACATCAGGTAGAACTAACTATGGCTACACCTTC.

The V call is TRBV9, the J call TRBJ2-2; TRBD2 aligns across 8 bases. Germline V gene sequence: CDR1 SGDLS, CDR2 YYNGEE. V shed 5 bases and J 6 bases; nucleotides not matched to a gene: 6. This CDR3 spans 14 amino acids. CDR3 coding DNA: TGTGCCAGCAGTTCGGGACTAGTGGCCGGGGAGCTGTTTTTT. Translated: CASSSGLVAGELFF.

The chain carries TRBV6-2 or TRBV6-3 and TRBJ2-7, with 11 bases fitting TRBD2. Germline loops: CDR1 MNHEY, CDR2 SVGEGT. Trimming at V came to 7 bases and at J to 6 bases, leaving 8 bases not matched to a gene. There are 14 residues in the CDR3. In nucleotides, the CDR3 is TGTGCCAGCACCCCTACTAGCGGGAGACCCGAGCAGTACTTC. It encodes CASTPTSGRPEQYF.

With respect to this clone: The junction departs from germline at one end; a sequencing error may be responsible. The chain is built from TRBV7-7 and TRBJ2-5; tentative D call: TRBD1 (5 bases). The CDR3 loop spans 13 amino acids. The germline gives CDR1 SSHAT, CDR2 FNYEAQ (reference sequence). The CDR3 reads CASSFDRQETQYF. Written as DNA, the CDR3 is TGTGCTAGCAGTTTCGACAGACAAGAGACCCAGTACTTC.

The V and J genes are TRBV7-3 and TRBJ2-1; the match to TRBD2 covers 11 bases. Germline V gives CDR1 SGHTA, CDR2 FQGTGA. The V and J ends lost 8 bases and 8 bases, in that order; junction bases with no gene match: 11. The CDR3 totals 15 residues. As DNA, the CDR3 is TGTGCCAGCTCCGTCCGACTAGCGGGGTCCCATGAGCAGTTCTTC. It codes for CASSVRLAGSHEQFF.

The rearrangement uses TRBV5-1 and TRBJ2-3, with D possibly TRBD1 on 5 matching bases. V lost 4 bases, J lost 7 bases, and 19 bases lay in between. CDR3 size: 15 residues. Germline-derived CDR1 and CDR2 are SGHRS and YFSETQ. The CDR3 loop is CASSPNPRVSNTQYF. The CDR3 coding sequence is TGCGCCAGCAGCCCGAACCCCAGGGTTTCAAATACGCAGTATTTT. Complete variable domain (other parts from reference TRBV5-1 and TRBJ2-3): KAGVTQTPRYLIKTRGQQVTLSCSPISGHRSVSWYQQTPGQGLQFLFEYFSETQRNKGNFPGRFSGRQFSNSRSEMNVSTLELGDSALYLCASSPNPRVSNTQYFGPGTRLTVL.

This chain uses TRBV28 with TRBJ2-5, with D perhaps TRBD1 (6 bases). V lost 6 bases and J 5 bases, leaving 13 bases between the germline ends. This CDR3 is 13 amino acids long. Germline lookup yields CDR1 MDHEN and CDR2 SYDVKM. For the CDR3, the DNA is TGTGCCAGCAGCGCAGGGGCCTCCGAGACCCAGTACTTC. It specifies CASSAGASETQYF.

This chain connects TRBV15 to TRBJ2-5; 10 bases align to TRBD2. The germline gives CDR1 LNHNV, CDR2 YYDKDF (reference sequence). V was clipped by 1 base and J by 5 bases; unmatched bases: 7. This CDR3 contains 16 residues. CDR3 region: CATSRAPSGGDETQYF. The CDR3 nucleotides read TGTGCCACCAGCAGAGCCCCCAGCGGGGGGGATGAGACCCAGTACTTC.

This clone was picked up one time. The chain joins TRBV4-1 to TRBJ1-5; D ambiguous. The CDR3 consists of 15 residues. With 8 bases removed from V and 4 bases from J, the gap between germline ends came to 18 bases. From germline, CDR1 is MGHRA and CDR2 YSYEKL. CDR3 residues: CASQLGVGSNQPQHF. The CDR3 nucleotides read TGCGCCAGCCAGCTCGGGGTTGGTTCAAATCAGCCCCAGCATTTT.

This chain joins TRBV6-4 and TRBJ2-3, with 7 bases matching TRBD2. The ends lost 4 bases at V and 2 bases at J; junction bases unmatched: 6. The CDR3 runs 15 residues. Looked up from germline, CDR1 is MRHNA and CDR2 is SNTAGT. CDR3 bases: TGTGCCAGCAGTGTTACTAGCGCAAACACAGATACGCAGTATTTT. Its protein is CASSVTSANTDTQYF.

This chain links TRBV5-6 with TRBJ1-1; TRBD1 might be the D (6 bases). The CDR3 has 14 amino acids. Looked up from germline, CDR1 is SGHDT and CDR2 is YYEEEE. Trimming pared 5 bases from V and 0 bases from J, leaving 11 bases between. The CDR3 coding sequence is TGTGCCAGCAGGATACAGGGCATGAACACTGAAGCTTTCTTT. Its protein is CASRIQGMNTEAFF.

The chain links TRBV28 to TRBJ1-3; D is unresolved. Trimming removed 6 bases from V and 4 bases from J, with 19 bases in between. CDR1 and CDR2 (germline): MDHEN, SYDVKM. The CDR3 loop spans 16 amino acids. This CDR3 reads CASSPNLGPSGNTIYF. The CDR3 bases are TGTGCCAGCAGCCCCAACCTTGGGCCGTCAGGAAACACCATATATTTT.

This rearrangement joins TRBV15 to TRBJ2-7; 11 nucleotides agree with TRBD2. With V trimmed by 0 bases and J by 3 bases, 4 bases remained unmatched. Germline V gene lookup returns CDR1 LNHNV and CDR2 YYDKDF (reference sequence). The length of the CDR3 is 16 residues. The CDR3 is CATSREPGLAVYEQYF. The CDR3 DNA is TGTGCCACCAGCAGAGAACCGGGACTAGCGGTCTACGAGCAGTACTTC.

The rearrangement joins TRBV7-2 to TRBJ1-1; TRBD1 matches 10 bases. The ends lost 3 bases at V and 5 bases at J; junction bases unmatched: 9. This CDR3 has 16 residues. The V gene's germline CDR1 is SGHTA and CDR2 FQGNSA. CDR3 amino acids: CASSFAPTGGGTEAFF. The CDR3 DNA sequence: TGTGCCAGCAGCTTCGCCCCGACAGGGGGCGGAACTGAAGCTTTCTTT.

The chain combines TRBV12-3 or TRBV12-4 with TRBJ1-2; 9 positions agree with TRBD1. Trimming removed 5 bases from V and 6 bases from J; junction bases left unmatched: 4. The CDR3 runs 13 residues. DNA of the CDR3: TGTGCCAGCAGTACACAGGGGGCGAATGGCTACACCTTC. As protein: CASSTQGANGYTF.

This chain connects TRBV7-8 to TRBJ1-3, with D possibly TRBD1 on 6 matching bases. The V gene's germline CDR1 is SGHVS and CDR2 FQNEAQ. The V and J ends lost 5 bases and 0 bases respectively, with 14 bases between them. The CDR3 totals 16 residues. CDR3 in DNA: TGTGCCAGCAGCCCACTGGGGGCCGGCTCTGGAAACACCATATATTTT. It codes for CASSPLGAGSGNTIYF. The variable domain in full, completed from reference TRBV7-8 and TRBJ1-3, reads GAGVSQSPRYKVAKRGQDVALRCDPISGHVSLFWYQQALGQGPEFLTYFQNEAQLDKSGLPSDRFFAERPEGSVSTLKIQRTQQEDSAVYLCASSPLGAGSGNTIYFGEGSWLTVV.

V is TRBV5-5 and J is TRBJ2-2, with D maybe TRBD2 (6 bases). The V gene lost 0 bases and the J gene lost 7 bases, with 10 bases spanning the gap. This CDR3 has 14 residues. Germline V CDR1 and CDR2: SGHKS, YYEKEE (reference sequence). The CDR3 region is CASSLEGTGGELFF. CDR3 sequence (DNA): TGTGCCAGCAGCTTGGAGGGGACTGGCGGGGAGCTGTTTTTT.

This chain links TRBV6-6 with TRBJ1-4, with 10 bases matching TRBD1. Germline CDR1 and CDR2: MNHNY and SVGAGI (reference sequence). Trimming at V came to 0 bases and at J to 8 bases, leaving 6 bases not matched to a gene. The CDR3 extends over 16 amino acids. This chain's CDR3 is CASSYSARQGAEKLFF. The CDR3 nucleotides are TGTGCCAGCAGTTACTCGGCTAGACAGGGGGCAGAAAAACTGTTTTTT.

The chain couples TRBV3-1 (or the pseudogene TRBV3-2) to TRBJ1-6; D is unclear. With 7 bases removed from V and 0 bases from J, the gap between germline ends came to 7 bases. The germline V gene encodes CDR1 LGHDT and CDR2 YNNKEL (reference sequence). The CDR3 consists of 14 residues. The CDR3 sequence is CASKLSSYNSPLHF. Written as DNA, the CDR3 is TGTGCCAGCAAACTAAGCTCCTATAATTCACCCCTCCACTTT.

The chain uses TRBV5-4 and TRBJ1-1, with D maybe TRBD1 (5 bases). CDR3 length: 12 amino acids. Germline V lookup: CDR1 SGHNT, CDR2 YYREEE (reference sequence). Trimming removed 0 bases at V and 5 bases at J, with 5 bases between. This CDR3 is CASSLEGTEAFF. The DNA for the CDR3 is TGTGCCAGCAGCTTGGAGGGGACTGAAGCTTTCTTT.